This TCR beta chain was found in a study of blood T cell repertoires in COVID-19. Study in general: Both acute and convalescent COVID-19 samples were obtained from the United States, Italy and Spain. The analysed material was cDNA or gDNA that came from T cells, B-cell-depleted T cells, or PBMCs.

Original handling: From reference gene primer amplification, estimates of nucleated cell counts were derived. Only in-frame clones appear in the TCRdb table, and some are missing; sequencing was by immunoSEQ multiplex PCR. The V and J calls and clone size are taken from that table; D and trimming were inferred from the DNA. The sample holds 200,000 or so clones, roughly 80% seen once. The receptor's source is a man aged 55-75 years with active or convalescent COVID-19. The sequenced sample consisted of peripheral blood.

This CDR3 reads CASSQDPDYTGELFF. CDR3 bases: TGCGCCAGCAGCCAAGATCCCGACTACACCGGGGAGCTGTTTTTT. V gene TRBV4-3 combines with J gene TRBJ2-2; D is undetermined. The CDR3 is made up of 15 amino acids. V lost 0 bases and J 3 bases, leaving 8 bases between the germline ends. Germline V lookup: CDR1 LGHNA, CDR2 YSLEER.